The sequence of this T cell receptor beta chain was determined in a study of blood T cell repertoires in COVID-19. Looking at the study overall: In each case, the material was cDNA or gDNA derived from T cells, B-cell-depleted T cells, or PBMCs.

TCRdb's copy holds only in-frame clones and misses some; the assay was immunoSEQ multiplex PCR. The sample lists approximately 88,000 clones; 85% to 90% were seen once. This clonotype was sampled from a woman aged 70-85 years with acute or convalescent COVID-19. The sequenced sample was peripheral blood.

CDR3 sequence: CASSNRDRASSYNEQFF. CDR3 coding DNA: TGTGCCAGCAGCAACCGGGACAGAGCAAGCTCCTACAATGAGCAGTTCTTC. The V call is TRBV7-2, the J call TRBJ2-1; 7 nucleotides match TRBD1. Trimming took 5 bases from V and 0 from J; bases not matched to a gene: 10. The CDR3 totals 17 residues. Germline V gene data show CDR1 as SGHTA and CDR2 as FQGNSA.